This entry lists 27 T cell receptor beta chains sequenced from one sample in a study of cytomegalovirus exposure and HLA in healthy donors. Assay: immunoSEQ multiplex PCR; the TCRdb copy retains only in-frame clones and omits some. The repertoire holds 150,000 or so clones, with around nine tenths as singletons. Sequenced sample: PBMCs. These receptor sequences come from a man younger than 30 in good health and CMV-seropositive.

The chain links TRBV18 to TRBJ1-1; D is possibly TRBD1 (6 bases). V lost 1 base and J lost 3, with 15 bases in between. The CDR3 has 16 amino acids. In germline, CDR1 is KGHSH, CDR2 LQKENI. DNA of the CDR3: TGTGCCAGCTCACCACAAGCAGGGGTCGGGGACACTGAAGCTTTCTTT. This sequence encodes CASSPQAGVGDTEAFF.

The V and J genes are TRBV9 and TRBJ1-4, with D possibly TRBD1 on 6 matching bases. Germline V gene data show CDR1 as SGDLS and CDR2 as YYNGEE. The CDR3 loop spans 17 amino acids. Trimming cost V 3 bases and J 1 base, with 16 bases left between them. Written as DNA, the CDR3 is TGTGCCAGCAGCGGGCTGCCCAAACAGGGAACTAATGAAAAACTGTTTTTT. Protein product: CASSGLPKQGTNEKLFF.

The rearrangement joins TRBV6-1 to TRBJ2-7; 7 bases align to TRBD1. CDR3 length: 15 amino acids. Germline CDR1 and CDR2: MNHNS and SASEGT. The ends lost 2 bases at V and 0 bases at J; junction bases unmatched: 4. The CDR3 nucleotides read TGTGCCAGCAGTGAACAGGGGACAGCCTCCTACGAGCAGTACTTC. Translated, it gives CASSEQGTASYEQYF.

J is TRBJ2-5 and V is TRBV27; TRBD2 matches 8 bases. Germline trimming cut 0 bases from V and 4 bases from J; bases unmatched to any gene: 10. The CDR3 loop spans 17 amino acids. Germline loops: CDR1 MNHEY, CDR2 SMNVEV (reference sequence). CDR3 nucleotide sequence: TGTGCCAGCAGTTTATCGACTTCAACGGGAGGGCGAGAGACCCAGTACTTC. It translates to CASSLSTSTGGRETQYF.

Regarding this clone: This same CDR3 is encoded by further DNA sequences in the sample. The V gene is TRBV18, the J gene TRBJ1-5; D gene unclear. V shed 0 bases and J shed 0 bases, with 3 bases lying between them. CDR1 and CDR2 (germline): KGHSH, LQKENI. CDR3 length: 14 residues. The CDR3 here is CASSPPYSNQPQHF. In DNA form, the CDR3 reads TGTGCCAGCTCACCACCCTATAGCAATCAGCCCCAGCATTTT.

This rearrangement joins TRBV4-1 to TRBJ1-5; 7 bases fit TRBD1. The CDR3 runs to 16 residues. Trimming cost V 4 bases and J 0 bases; bases outside gene matches: 6. Per germline, CDR1 MGHRA and CDR2 YSYEKL. This CDR3 is CASSPPGGFSNQPQHF. CDR3 nucleotides: TGCGCCAGCAGCCCCCCAGGGGGGTTTAGCAATCAGCCCCAGCATTTT.

CDR3 amino acids: CASSYLPGGEAFF. The CDR3, as DNA: TGTGCCAGCAGCTATCTACCGGGAGGAGAAGCTTTCTTT. The rearrangement joins TRBV9 to TRBJ1-1; D not resolved. CDR1 is SGDLS and CDR2 is YYNGEE in the germline V gene. V was cut by 4 bases and J by 8 bases, with 15 bases left in between. CDR3 length: 13 residues.

This clone showed up just once. The rearrangement links TRBV7-6 to TRBJ2-1, with D possibly matching TRBD2 (5 bases). This CDR3 region has 13 residues. Germline assignment: CDR1 SGHVS and CDR2 FNYEAQ. The V and J ends lost 4 bases and 7 bases respectively, with 11 bases between them. The CDR3 DNA sequence: TGTGCCAGCAGCTCCGGCCCGGGGAATGAGCAGTTCTTC. Its translation: CASSSGPGNEQFF.

This chain uses TRBV7-9 with TRBJ2-7; D uncertain. The germline V and J ends were trimmed by 8 bases and 7 bases, with 12 bases remaining between them. The CDR3 is 11 amino acids. Germline CDR1 is SEHNR and CDR2 is FQNEAQ (reference sequence). Here the CDR3 reads CASGQSKEQYF. The CDR3 region has the DNA TGTGCCAGCGGTCAATCTAAGGAGCAGTACTTC.

Note on this clone: The sample holds other DNA sequences that translate to the same CDR3. This sequence joins TRBV9 and TRBJ1-1; D perhaps matches TRBD1 (5 bases). This CDR3 comprises 14 residues. V was pared by 0 bases and J by 1 base, with 7 bases between. CDR1 and CDR2 (germline): SGDLS, YYNGEE. The CDR3 region has the DNA TGTGCCAGCAGCGTAGGAACAGGGAACACTGAAGCTTTCTTT. Encoded protein: CASSVGTGNTEAFF.

The chain has TRBV15 and TRBJ1-2; 12 nucleotides match TRBD1. The CDR3 totals 16 residues. Trimming at V came to 3 bases and at J to 5 bases, leaving 7 bases not matched to a gene. Germline CDR1 and CDR2: LNHNV and YYDKDF (reference sequence). DNA of the CDR3: TGTGCCACCAGCAGGCCGGGACAGGGGGCTGGGTATGGCTACACCTTC. Its protein product is CATSRPGQGAGYGYTF.

The rearrangement uses TRBV30 and TRBJ2-1, with no clear D. This CDR3 has 11 residues. Trimming took 1 base from V and 9 from J, leaving 7 bases between them. Germline lookup yields CDR1 GTSNPN and CDR2 SVGIG (reference sequence). The CDR3 protein is CAWSDSIEQFF. CDR3 DNA sequence: TGTGCCTGGAGTGATAGTATTGAGCAGTTCTTC.

This clone was seen a single time. The gene calls are TRBV18 and TRBJ1-4; TRBD1 agrees at 9 bases. The V gene's germline CDR1 is KGHSH and CDR2 LQKENI. CDR3 size: 16 residues. The V segment lost 1 base and the J segment 8 bases; nucleotides outside the gene matches: 8. The chain's CDR3 is CASSPLNSGQGEKLFF. The CDR3 bases are TGTGCCAGCTCACCACTAAACTCTGGACAGGGGGAAAAACTGTTTTTT.

This clone was seen more than once but under ten times. This chain connects TRBV15 to TRBJ2-7; D might be TRBD1 (5 bases). The CDR3 has 12 residues. The ends were cut back, 0 bases at V and 6 bases at J, with 6 bases in the middle. Germline V CDR1 and CDR2: LNHNV, YYDKDF (reference sequence). The CDR3 sequence: CATSRDRGEQYF. Written as DNA, the CDR3 is TGTGCCACCAGCAGAGATAGGGGCGAGCAGTACTTC. Filled out from reference TRBV15 and TRBJ2-7, the complete variable domain reads DAMVIQNPRYQVTQFGKPVTLSCSQTLNHNVMYWYQQKSSQAPKLLFHYYDKDFNNEADTPDNFQSRRPNTSFCFLDIRSPGLGDTAMYLCATSRDRGEQYFGPGTRLTVT.

This sequence joins TRBV4-1 and TRBJ1-2; no firm D call. The germline gives CDR1 MGHRA, CDR2 YSYEKL. Trimming took 4 bases from V and 4 from J, leaving 16 bases between them. The CDR3 is made up of 15 amino acids. DNA of the CDR3: TGCGCCAGCAGCCCCACTTGGGGAGCGAGCTATGGCTACACCTTC. This encodes CASSPTWGASYGYTF.

This chain joins TRBV5-1 and TRBJ2-5; the D gene is possibly TRBD1 (6 bases). V was pared by 0 bases and J by 2 bases, with 11 bases between. CDR3 size: 15 residues. The germline gives CDR1 SGHRS, CDR2 YFSETQ. CDR3 sequence reads: CASSLADRQQETQYF. As DNA, the CDR3 is TGCGCCAGCAGCTTGGCGGACAGACAACAAGAGACCCAGTACTTC.

CDR3 DNA sequence: TGCGCCAGCAGCTTTCAGGGACAAGAGCAGTTCTTC. Translated: CASSFQGQEQFF. The chain is built from TRBV5-1 and TRBJ2-1; maybe TRBD1 (6 bases). The CDR3 totals 12 residues. Looked up from germline, CDR1 is SGHRS and CDR2 is YFSETQ. The V gene lost 2 bases and the J gene lost 10 bases, with 10 bases spanning the gap.

This sequence joins TRBV6-5 and TRBJ2-7, with 7 positions matching TRBD2. This CDR3 spans 14 amino acids. J lost 2 bases, V lost 4 bases, and 5 bases had no gene match. The germline V gene has CDR1 MNHEY and CDR2 SVGAGI. Here the CDR3 reads CASSLGGRPYEQYF. CDR3 DNA: TGTGCCAGCAGTTTGGGAGGGCGGCCCTACGAGCAGTACTTC.

This clone has just a few counts. The same CDR3 can be traced to other DNA sequences in this sample. Written as DNA, the CDR3 is TGTGCCTGGAGTGTCGGACAGTTGAATCAGCCCCAGCATTTT. Its protein is CAWSVGQLNQPQHF. The chain links TRBV30 to TRBJ1-5; tentative D call: TRBD1 (6 bases). CDR1 is GTSNPN and CDR2 is SVGIG in the germline V gene (reference sequence). The CDR3 runs to 14 residues. Deletions cut 0 bases from V and 4 bases from J, with 10 bases between. Drawing the rest from reference TRBV30 and TRBJ1-5, the complete variable domain is SQTIHQWPATLVQPVGSPLSLECTVEGTSNPNLYWYRQAAGRGLQLLFYSVGIGQISSEVPQNLSASRPQDRQFILSSKKLLLSDSGFYLCAWSVGQLNQPQHFGDGTRLSIL.

This clone was recorded once. The V and J genes are TRBV4-2 and TRBJ1-2, with 7 bases fitting TRBD1. The CDR3 length is 14 residues. J gave up 4 bases and V 4 bases, and 6 bases lay outside the gene matches. The germline V gene encodes CDR1 LGHNA and CDR2 YNFKEQ. Here the CDR3 reads CASSPGSGGYGYTF. The CDR3 bases are TGTGCCAGCAGCCCCGGCTCAGGGGGCTATGGCTACACCTTC.

The chain is built from TRBV7-3 and TRBJ2-5, with 7 bases aligning to TRBD1. The V gene's germline CDR1 is SGHTA and CDR2 FQGTGA. V lost 6 bases and J lost 6; bases outside the gene matches: 7. The CDR3 covers 13 residues. The CDR3 DNA is TGTGCCAGCAGTTCGTTGACAGGGCAGACCCAGTACTTC. It yields the protein CASSSLTGQTQYF. The whole variable domain, filled in from reference TRBV7-3 and TRBJ2-5, reads GAGVSQTPSNKVTEKGKYVELRCDPISGHTALYWYRQSLGQGPEFLIYFQGTGAADDSGLPNDRFFAVRPEGSVSTLKIQRTERGDSAVYLCASSSLTGQTQYFGPGTRLLVL.

The chain is built from TRBV10-3 and TRBJ2-7; a weak D match, TRBD1 (6 bases). Per germline, CDR1 ENHRY and CDR2 SYGVKD. Trimming shortened V by 0 bases and J by 1 base, and 10 bases separated the two germline ends. The CDR3 runs 15 residues. CDR3 sequence (DNA): TGTGCCATCAGTGAGTCTACAGGGTGGTCCTACGAGCAGTACTTC. Its translation is CAISESTGWSYEQYF.

This chain joins TRBV7-9 and TRBJ1-5; unclear D gene. From germline, CDR1 is SEHNR and CDR2 FQNEAQ (reference sequence). This CDR3 region has 16 residues. The V end lost 3 bases, the J end lost 5 bases, and 17 bases lay between the germline ends. In nucleotides, the CDR3 is TGTGCCAGCAGCTTGACCCGACACGATGTGGATCAGCCCCAGCATTTT. Protein sequence: CASSLTRHDVDQPQHF.

The chain couples TRBV6-5 to TRBJ1-2; D uncertain. V was clipped by 2 bases and J by 4 bases, with 8 bases between them. Per the germline V gene, CDR1 is MNHEY and CDR2 is SVGAGI. The CDR3 is made up of 13 amino acids. The CDR3 here is CASSYARIYGYTF. As DNA, the CDR3 is TGTGCCAGCAGTTACGCGCGGATCTATGGCTACACCTTC.

V usage is TRBV7-2 and J usage is TRBJ2-7; a possible D gene is TRBD2 (7 bases). The CDR3 contains 18 residues. Germline V gene data show CDR1 as SGHTA and CDR2 as FQGNSA. With 1 base removed from V and 1 base from J, the gap between germline ends came to 20 bases. The CDR3 spells CASSLEGGGSKISYEQYF. CDR3 sequence (DNA): TGTGCCAGCAGCTTAGAAGGCGGGGGCTCAAAGATTTCCTACGAGCAGTACTTC.

This clone was found once. CDR3 nucleotides: TGTGCCAGCAGCTTAGCGCGTCTATCCTACGAGCAGTACTTC. Residues: CASSLARLSYEQYF. The chain joins TRBV7-2 to TRBJ2-7, with unresolved D. Germline CDR1 reads SGHTA; CDR2 reads FQGNSA. The CDR3 runs 14 residues. The germline V and J ends were trimmed by 0 bases and 1 base, with 7 bases remaining between them.

This chain connects TRBV6-5 to TRBJ2-7; D unclear. Deletions cut 6 bases from V and 7 bases from J, with 10 bases between. Germline V CDR1 and CDR2: MNHEY, SVGAGI. The CDR3 is 11 amino acids. The DNA of the CDR3 is TGTGCCAGCAGCCCCGCTCGGGAGCAGTACTTC. Translation: CASSPAREQYF.